The 7 T cell receptor beta chains in this list originate from one sample, sequenced in a study of lymphopenia after photon versus proton radiotherapy (dated by TCRdb to the late 2010s). The library was obtained by the immunoSEQ multiplex PCR assay. This is the immuneACCESS table as TCRdb keeps it, with only in-frame sequences that have V and J called. A part of the clones is gone; compared with another copy, unresolved V genes explain less than half, and the rest is unexplained. Within this sample are around 62,000 clones, with less than 85% of them counted one time only. The ten most abundant clones make up around 2% of the sample. This specimen was peripheral blood, taken from a patient treated with proton-based radiotherapy. These TCRs come from a man aged 60-69 years with pancreatic cancer.

This clone occurred once. The V call is TRBV10-2, the J call TRBJ1-2, with D unresolved. V was trimmed by 7 bases and J by 6 bases, leaving 9 bases between them. The CDR3 contains 11 residues. Germline V gene data show CDR1 as WSHSY and CDR2 as SAAADI. In DNA form, the CDR3 reads TGCGCCAGCAAGCAGTTGGATGGCTACACCTTC. This sequence encodes CASKQLDGYTF.

The chain is built from TRBV27 and TRBJ2-2; tentatively, D is TRBD2 (5 bases). In germline, CDR1 is MNHEY, CDR2 SMNVEV (reference sequence). Trimming stripped 5 bases from V and 6 bases from J, with 19 bases between. The CDR3 totals 16 residues. In DNA form, the CDR3 reads TGTGCCAGCAGTCCCCACAAAACTAGTTCTCCCGGGGAGCTGTTTTTT. Encoded protein: CASSPHKTSSPGELFF.

The V and J genes are TRBV27 and TRBJ2-7; 10 bases match TRBD1. V was clipped by 6 bases and J by 3 bases; unmatched bases: 8. The CDR3 contains 15 residues. The V gene's germline CDR1 is MNHEY and CDR2 SMNVEV (reference sequence). CDR3 residues: CASSPSGQGFYEQYF. The DNA of the CDR3 is TGTGCCAGCAGCCCGTCGGGACAGGGGTTCTACGAGCAGTACTTC.

The rearrangement uses TRBV18 and TRBJ2-7; the D is unclear. The CDR3 length is 13 residues. V lost 0 bases and J 10 bases, leaving 13 bases between the germline ends. CDR1 and CDR2 from the germline V gene are KGHSH and LQKENI. This CDR3 reads CASSPPSSGNQYF. The DNA of the CDR3 is TGTGCCAGCTCACCACCGTCCTCAGGAAATCAGTACTTC. The entire variable domain, with the rest obtained from reference TRBV18 and TRBJ2-7, is as follows: NAGVMQNPRHLVRRRGQEARLRCSPMKGHSHVYWYRQLPEEGLKFMVYLQKENIIDESGMPKERFSAEFPKEGPSILRIQQVVRGDSAAYFCASSPPSSGNQYFGPGTRLTVT.

The chain uses TRBV5-6 and TRBJ2-1, with 10 bases fitting TRBD1. This CDR3 is 14 amino acids long. V lost 4 bases and J lost 7; bases outside the gene matches: 5. The germline V gene encodes CDR1 SGHDT and CDR2 YYEEEE. The CDR3 loop is CASSATGGRNEQFF. DNA for the CDR3: TGTGCCAGCAGCGCGACAGGGGGCAGGAATGAGCAGTTCTTC.

The J gene is TRBJ1-2, the V gene TRBV6-1; the D gene is possibly TRBD1 (6 bases). The CDR3 has 14 amino acids. The germline CDR1 and CDR2 sequences are MNHNS and SASEGT. Deletions cut 6 bases from V and 7 bases from J, with 18 bases between. The CDR3 coding sequence is TGTGCCAGCAGATCGGGACAAATCCTTTCTGGCTACACCTTC. This translates into CASRSGQILSGYTF.

The V and J genes are TRBV6-5 and TRBJ1-1; D is possibly TRBD1 (5 bases). Germline V gives CDR1 MNHEY, CDR2 SVGAGI. Trimming stripped 7 bases from V and 4 bases from J, with 16 bases between. This CDR3 spans 14 amino acids. Here the CDR3 DNA reads TGTGCCAGCACCCCCGGGGGGGTTATCACTGAAGCTTTCTTT. Translation: CASTPGGVITEAFF.